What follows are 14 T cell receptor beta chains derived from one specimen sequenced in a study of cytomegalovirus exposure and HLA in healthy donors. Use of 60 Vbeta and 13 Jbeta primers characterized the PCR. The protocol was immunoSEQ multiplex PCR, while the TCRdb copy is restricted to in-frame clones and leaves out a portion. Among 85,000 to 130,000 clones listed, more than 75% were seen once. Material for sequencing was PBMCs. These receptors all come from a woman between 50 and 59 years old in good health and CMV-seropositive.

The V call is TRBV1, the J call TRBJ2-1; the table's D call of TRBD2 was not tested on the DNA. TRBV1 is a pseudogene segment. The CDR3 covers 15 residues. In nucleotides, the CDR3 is TGCACCAGAGGGCCGGGACTACGCACACCGGGGGAGCAGTTCTTC. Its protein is CTRGPGLRTPGEQFF.

CDR3 coding DNA: TGTGCCAGCAGCGAACCGGGACTCAACTATGGCTACACCTTC. The encoded protein is CASSEPGLNYGYTF. V is TRBV5-8 and J is TRBJ1-2; D perhaps matches TRBD1 (5 bases). The CDR3 is 14 amino acids. Looked up from germline, CDR1 is SGHTS and CDR2 is YDEGEE. V gave up 4 bases and J gave up 2 bases, with 12 bases separating them.

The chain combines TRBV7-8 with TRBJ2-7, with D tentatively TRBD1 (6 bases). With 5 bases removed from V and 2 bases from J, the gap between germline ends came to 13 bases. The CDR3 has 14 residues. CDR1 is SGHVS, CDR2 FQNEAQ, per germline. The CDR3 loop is CASSHREIAYEQYF. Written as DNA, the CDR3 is TGTGCCAGCAGCCACAGGGAAATTGCCTACGAGCAGTACTTC.

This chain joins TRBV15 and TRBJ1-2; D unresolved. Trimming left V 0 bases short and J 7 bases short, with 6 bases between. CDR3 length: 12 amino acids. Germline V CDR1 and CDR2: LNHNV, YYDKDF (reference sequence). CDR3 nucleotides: TGTGCCACCAGCAGAGACTACTGTGGCTACACCTTC. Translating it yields CATSRDYCGYTF. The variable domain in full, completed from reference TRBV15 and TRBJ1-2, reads DAMVIQNPRYQVTQFGKPVTLSCSQTLNHNVMYWYQQKSSQAPKLLFHYYDKDFNNEADTPDNFQSRRPNTSFCFLDIRSPGLGDTAMYLCATSRDYCGYTFGSGTRLTVV.

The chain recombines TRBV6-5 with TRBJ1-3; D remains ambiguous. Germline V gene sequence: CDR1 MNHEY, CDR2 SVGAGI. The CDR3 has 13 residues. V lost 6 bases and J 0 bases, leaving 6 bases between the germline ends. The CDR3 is CASRLLSGNTIYF. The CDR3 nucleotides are TGTGCCAGCAGACTCCTCTCTGGAAACACCATATATTTT.

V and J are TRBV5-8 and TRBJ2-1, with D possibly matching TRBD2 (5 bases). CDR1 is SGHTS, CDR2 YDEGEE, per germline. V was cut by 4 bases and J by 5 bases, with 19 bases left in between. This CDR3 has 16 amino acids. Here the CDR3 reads CASSTDALEAHNEQFF. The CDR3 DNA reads TGTGCCAGCAGCACGGACGCTCTGGAGGCCCACAATGAGCAGTTCTTC.

This chain's CDR3 is CASSLITVEQFF. DNA of the CDR3: TGTGCCAGCAGCTTAATCACGGTTGAGCAGTTCTTC. The rearrangement uses TRBV7-2 and TRBJ2-1; D is unclear. Germline V gene data show CDR1 as SGHTA and CDR2 as FQGNSA. The V and J ends lost 2 bases and 9 bases respectively, with 8 bases between them. The CDR3 is 12 residues long.

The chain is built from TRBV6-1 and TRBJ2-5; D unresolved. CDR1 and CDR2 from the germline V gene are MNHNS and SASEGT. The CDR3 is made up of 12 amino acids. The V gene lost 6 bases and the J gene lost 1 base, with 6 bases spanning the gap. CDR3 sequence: CASSYSQETQYF. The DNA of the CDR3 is TGTGCCAGCAGCTATAGCCAAGAGACCCAGTACTTC.

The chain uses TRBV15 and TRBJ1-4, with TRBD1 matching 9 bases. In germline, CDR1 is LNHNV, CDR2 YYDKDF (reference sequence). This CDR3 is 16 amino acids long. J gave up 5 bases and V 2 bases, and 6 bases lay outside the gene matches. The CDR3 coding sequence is TGTGCCACCAGCAGAACCGGACAGGGGATGAATGAAAAACTGTTTTTT. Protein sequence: CATSRTGQGMNEKLFF. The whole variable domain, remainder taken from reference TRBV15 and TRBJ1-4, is DAMVIQNPRYQVTQFGKPVTLSCSQTLNHNVMYWYQQKSSQAPKLLFHYYDKDFNNEADTPDNFQSRRPNTSFCFLDIRSPGLGDTAMYLCATSRTGQGMNEKLFFGSGTQLSVL.

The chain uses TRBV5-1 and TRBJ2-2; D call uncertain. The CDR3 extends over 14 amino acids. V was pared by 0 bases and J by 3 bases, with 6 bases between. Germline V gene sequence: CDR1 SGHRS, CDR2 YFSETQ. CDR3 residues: CASSLGAHTGELFF. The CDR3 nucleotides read TGCGCCAGCAGCTTGGGGGCCCACACCGGGGAGCTGTTTTTT.

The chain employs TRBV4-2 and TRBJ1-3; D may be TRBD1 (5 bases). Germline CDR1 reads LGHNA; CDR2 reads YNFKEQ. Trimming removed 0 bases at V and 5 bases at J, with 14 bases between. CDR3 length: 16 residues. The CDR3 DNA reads TGTGCCAGCAGCCAAGATAGAACAGGACTACGAAACACCATATATTTT. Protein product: CASSQDRTGLRNTIYF.

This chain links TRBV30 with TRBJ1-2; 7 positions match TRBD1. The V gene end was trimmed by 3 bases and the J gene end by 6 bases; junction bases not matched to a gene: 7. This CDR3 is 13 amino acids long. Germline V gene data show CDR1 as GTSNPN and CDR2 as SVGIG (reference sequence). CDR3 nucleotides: TGTGCCTGGAGGGAGACAGGGATCAATGGCTACACCTTC. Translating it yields CAWRETGINGYTF.

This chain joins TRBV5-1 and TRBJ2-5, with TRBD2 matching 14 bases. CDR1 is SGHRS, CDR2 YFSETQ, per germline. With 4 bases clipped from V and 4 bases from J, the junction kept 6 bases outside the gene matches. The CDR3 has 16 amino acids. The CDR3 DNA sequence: TGCGCCAGCAGCCCCGGACTAGCGGGAGGCGGAGAGACCCAGTACTTC. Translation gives CASSPGLAGGGETQYF.

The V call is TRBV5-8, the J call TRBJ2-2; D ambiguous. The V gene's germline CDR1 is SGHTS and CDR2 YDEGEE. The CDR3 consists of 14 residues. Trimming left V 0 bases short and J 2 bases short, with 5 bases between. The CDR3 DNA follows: TGTGCCAGCAGCTTGGCCAGAAACACCGGGGAGCTGTTTTTT. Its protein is CASSLARNTGELFF.